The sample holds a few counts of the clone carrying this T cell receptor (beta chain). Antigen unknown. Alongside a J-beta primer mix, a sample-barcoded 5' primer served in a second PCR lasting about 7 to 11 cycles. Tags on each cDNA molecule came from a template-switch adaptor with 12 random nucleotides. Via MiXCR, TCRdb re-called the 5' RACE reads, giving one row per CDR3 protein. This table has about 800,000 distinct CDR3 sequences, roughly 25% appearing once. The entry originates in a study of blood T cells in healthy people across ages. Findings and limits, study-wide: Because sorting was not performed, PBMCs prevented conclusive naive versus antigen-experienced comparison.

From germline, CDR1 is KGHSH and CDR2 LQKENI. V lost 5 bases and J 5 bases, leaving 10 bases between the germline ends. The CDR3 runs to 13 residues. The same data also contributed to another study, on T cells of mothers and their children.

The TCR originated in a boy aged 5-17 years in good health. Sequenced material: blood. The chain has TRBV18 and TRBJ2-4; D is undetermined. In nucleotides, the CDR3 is TGTGCCAGCTCAAGCAACCGAGAAAACATTCAGTACTTC. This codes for CASSSNRENIQYF. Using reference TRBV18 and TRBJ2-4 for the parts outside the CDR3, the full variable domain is NAGVMQNPRHLVRRRGQEARLRCSPMKGHSHVYWYRQLPEEGLKFMVYLQKENIIDESGMPKERFSAEFPKEGPSILRIQQVVRGDSAAYFCASSSNRENIQYFGAGTRLSVL.